A selection of T cell receptor beta chains follows, all from one sample in a study of blood T cell repertoires in COVID-19. This table comes from immunoSEQ multiplex PCR, and its TCRdb copy is limited to in-frame clones, with some not included. The sample contains 98,000 or so clones, 88% of which appear only once. Sequencing input: peripheral blood. The receptor source for this set is a human donor in a cohort sampled during active COVID-19. Both conserved end residues are part of each CDR3. Fields, in order: D gene, V gene, J gene, CDR3 protein. The D gene is left open where the match is weak.

TRBD1	TRBV27	TRBJ2-1	CASSLYRTGTDNEQFF
-	TRBV15	TRBJ1-1	CATSRRLLNTEAFF
TRBD1	TRBV4-2	TRBJ2-1	CASSPGQGFYNEQFF
-	TRBV28	TRBJ1-4	CASSLLGPATNEKLFF
TRBD2	TRBV11-2	TRBJ2-7	CASTWTSGSNEQYF
-	TRBV19	TRBJ1-1	CASSDGRTEAFF
-	TRBV6-6	TRBJ1-1	CASSQPSTEAFF
TRBD1	TRBV5-4	TRBJ2-1	CASSLGDSAYNEQFF
TRBD2	TRBV27	TRBJ2-2	CASSYGLAGGMNTGELFF
-	TRBV11-2	TRBJ2-2	CASSPEITGELFF
-	TRBV29-1	TRBJ1-2	CSVEGVLGYTF
TRBD1	TRBV7-3	TRBJ2-2	CASSSSPPTGQGAWRTGELFF
TRBD1	TRBV7-2	TRBJ2-5	CASSLETGVQYF
-	TRBV10-3	TRBJ1-2	CATYSVYGYTF
-	TRBV19	TRBJ1-3	CASSGQSPSGNTIYF
TRBD1	TRBV6-2/TRBV6-3	TRBJ2-5	CASSYGLATGSTETQYF
TRBD1	TRBV5-6	TRBJ2-7	CASSLRTGIFYEQYF
-	TRBV28	TRBJ1-6	CASRSRETNSPLHF
-	TRBV29-1	TRBJ1-2	CSVARGGGYTF
-	TRBV6-5	TRBJ2-7	CASSYLDSSYEQYF
TRBD1	TRBV5-1	TRBJ1-2	CASSSRTGGEGYTF
-	TRBV12-5	TRBJ2-3	CASELRTGVADTQYF
-	TRBV19	TRBJ1-2	CASGQFNYGYTF
-	TRBV4-1	TRBJ1-3	CASSQDPGNTIYF
-	TRBV19	TRBJ2-7	CASSPGERTYEQYF
TRBD2	TRBV2	TRBJ2-7	CASSEARGLAGSYEQYF
TRBD2	TRBV7-8	TRBJ2-1	CASSLAGLAGEKDEQFF
-	TRBV9	TRBJ2-7	CASSVAQGTYEQYF
-	TRBV28	TRBJ1-1	CASSFRRGGRTEAFF
TRBD1	TRBV29-1	TRBJ1-1	CSVEPTGVNTEAFF
TRBD2	TRBV27	TRBJ2-1	CASWAGDVYNEQFF
-	TRBV19	TRBJ1-1	CASIGPRGEAFF
-	TRBV7-3	TRBJ2-3	CASSETGYNTDTQYF
-	TRBV7-2	TRBJ1-1	CASSVGSYTEAFF
TRBD1	TRBV19	TRBJ1-2	CASSIERQGRNYGYTF
TRBD1	TRBV19	TRBJ2-3	CASSSTGSTDTQYF
-	TRBV19	TRBJ2-2	CASSRQPNTGELFF
TRBD2	TRBV7-2	TRBJ2-1	CASSLTSGVWNEQFF
-	TRBV19	TRBJ2-5	CASSIGQGPKETQYF
TRBD2	TRBV15	TRBJ2-1	CATSSGLAGTYNEQFF
TRBD1	TRBV5-6	TRBJ1-1	CASSTQGQGVNTEAFF
-	TRBV19	TRBJ2-4	CASSPSLQGRDIQYF
TRBD2	TRBV7-3	TRBJ2-7	CASSAGGDLYF
-	TRBV14	TRBJ1-1	CASSQDRPSEAFF
TRBD1	TRBV19	TRBJ2-5	CASSARTGGKETQYF
TRBD2	TRBV4-1	TRBJ2-1	CASSQVRTLARYNEQFF
TRBD2	TRBV7-6	TRBJ2-5	CASSGSGGSLETQYF
-	TRBV7-3	TRBJ2-3	CASSLRSRGGNNTQYF
-	TRBV27	TRBJ1-1	CASSFGENTEAFF
TRBD1	TRBV10-2	TRBJ2-5	CASSQGEETQYF